This TCR beta chain originates from a study of identical twins' blood T cells. As processed by the authors: Per-library CDR3 reads ranged roughly 2.2 to 3.6 million; clonotypes, ~85,000 to ~500,000. MiXCR was run by TCRdb on the 5' RACE reads, yielding one entry per CDR3 protein. These V and J calls originate from TCRdb's pipeline instead of the authors' own analysis. The table includes 350,000 to 450,000 distinct CDR3 sequences, about 28% detected once. The CDR3 has 19 amino acids. This clonotype was counted at least ten times. The three twin pairs were reared together, likely meeting the same infections.

The receptor was derived from a woman aged 18 to 49 in good health. The chain links TRBV21-1 to TRBJ2-7; the DNA was not compared with TRBD2, the D call given in the table. TRBV21-1 is tagged as a pseudogene. Specimen: PBMCs. CDR3 sequence: CASSKANTTGPAIFYEQYF. In nucleotides, the CDR3 is TGTGCCAGCAGCAAAGCCAACACCACGGGCCCGGCTATCTTTTACGAGCAGTACTTC.